The source of this T cell receptor beta chain is a study of blood T cell repertoires in COVID-19. Assay used: immunoSEQ multiplex PCR; TCRdb lists only in-frame clones, some missing. The sample holds hundreds of thousands of clones, 75% to 90% seen once. In its sample, this clone was seen once. This same CDR3 is encoded by further DNA sequences in the sample. After removal of 5 bases from V and 1 base from J, the junction contained 2 bases not matched to a gene. Germline CDR1 reads LNHDA; CDR2 reads SQIVND (reference sequence). This CDR3 is built from 15 residues. The clonotype originates from a woman aged 55 to 70 with COVID-19, enrolled during active disease. The chain is built from TRBV19 and TRBJ2-1, with 10 bases matching TRBD2. Input material: peripheral blood. For the CDR3, the DNA is TGTGCCAGTAGTCTACTAGCGGGGTCCTACAATGAGCAGTTCTTC. Residues: CASSLLAGSYNEQFF.